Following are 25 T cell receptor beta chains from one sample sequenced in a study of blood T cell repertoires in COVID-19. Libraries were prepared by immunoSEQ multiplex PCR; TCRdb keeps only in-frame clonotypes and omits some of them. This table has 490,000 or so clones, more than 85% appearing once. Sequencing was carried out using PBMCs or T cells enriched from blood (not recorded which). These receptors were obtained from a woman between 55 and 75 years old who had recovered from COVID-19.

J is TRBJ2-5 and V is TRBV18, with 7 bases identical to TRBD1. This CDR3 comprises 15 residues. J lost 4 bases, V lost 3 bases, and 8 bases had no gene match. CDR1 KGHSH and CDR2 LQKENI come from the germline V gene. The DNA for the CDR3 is TGTGCCAGCTCACCGACAGGGAACAGGGGAGAGACCCAGTACTTC. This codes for CASSPTGNRGETQYF. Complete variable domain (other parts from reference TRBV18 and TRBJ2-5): NAGVMQNPRHLVRRRGQEARLRCSPMKGHSHVYWYRQLPEEGLKFMVYLQKENIIDESGMPKERFSAEFPKEGPSILRIQQVVRGDSAAYFCASSPTGNRGETQYFGPGTRLLVL.

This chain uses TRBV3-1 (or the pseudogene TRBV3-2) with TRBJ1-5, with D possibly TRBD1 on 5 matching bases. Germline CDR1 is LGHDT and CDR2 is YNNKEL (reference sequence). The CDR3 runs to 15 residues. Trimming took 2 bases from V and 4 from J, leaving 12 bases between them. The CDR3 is CASSQQLGPNQPQHF. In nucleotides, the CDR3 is TGTGCCAGCAGCCAACAACTGGGGCCAAATCAGCCCCAGCATTTT.

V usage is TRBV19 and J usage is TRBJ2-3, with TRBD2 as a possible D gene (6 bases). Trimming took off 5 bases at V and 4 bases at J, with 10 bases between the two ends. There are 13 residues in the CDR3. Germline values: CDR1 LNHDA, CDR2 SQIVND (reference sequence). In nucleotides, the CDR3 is TGTGCCAGTAGTGCGGGGCACGCAGATACGCAGTATTTT. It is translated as CASSAGHADTQYF.

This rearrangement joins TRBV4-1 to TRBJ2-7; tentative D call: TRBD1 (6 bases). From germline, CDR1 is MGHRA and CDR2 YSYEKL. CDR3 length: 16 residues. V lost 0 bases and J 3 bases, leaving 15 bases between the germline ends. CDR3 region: CASSQDRWGPNYEQYF. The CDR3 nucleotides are TGCGCCAGCAGCCAAGATAGGTGGGGGCCAAACTACGAGCAGTACTTC.

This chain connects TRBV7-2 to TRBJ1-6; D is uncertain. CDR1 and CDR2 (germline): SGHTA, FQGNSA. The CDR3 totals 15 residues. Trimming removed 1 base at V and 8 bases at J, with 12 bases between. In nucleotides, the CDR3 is TGTGCCAGCAGCTTAGAACGGGGAGGACATTCACCCCTCCACTTT. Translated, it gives CASSLERGGHSPLHF.

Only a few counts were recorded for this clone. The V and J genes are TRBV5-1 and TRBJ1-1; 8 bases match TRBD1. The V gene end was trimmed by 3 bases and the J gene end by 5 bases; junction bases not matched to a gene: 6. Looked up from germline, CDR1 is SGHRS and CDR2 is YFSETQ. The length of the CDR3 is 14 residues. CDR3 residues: CASSSRGQDTEAFF. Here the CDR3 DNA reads TGCGCCAGCAGCTCCAGGGGGCAGGATACTGAAGCTTTCTTT.

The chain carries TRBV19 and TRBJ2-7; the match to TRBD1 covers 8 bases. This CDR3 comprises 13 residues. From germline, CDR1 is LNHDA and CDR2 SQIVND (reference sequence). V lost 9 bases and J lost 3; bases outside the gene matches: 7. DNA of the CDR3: TGTGCCAGCAACAGGGGGGCGGGCTACGAGCAGTACTTC. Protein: CASNRGAGYEQYF.

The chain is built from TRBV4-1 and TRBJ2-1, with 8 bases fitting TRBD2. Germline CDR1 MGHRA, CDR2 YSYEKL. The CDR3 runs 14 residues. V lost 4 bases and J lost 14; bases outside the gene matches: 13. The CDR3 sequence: CASSPSSGRGDKFF. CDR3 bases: TGCGCCAGCAGCCCGTCCTCCGGGCGGGGGGACAAGTTCTTC.

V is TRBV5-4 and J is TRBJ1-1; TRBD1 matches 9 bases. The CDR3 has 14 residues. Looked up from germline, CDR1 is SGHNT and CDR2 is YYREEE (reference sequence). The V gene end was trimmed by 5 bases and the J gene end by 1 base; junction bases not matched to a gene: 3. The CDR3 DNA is TGTGCCAGCAGGGTACAGGGGGCGAACACTGAAGCTTTCTTT. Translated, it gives CASRVQGANTEAFF.

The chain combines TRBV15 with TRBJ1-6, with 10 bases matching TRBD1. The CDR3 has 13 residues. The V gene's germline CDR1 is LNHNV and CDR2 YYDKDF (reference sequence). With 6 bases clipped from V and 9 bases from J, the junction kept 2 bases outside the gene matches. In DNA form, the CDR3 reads TGTGCCACCAGGACAGGGGGCGGTTCACCCCTCCACTTT. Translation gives CATRTGGGSPLHF.

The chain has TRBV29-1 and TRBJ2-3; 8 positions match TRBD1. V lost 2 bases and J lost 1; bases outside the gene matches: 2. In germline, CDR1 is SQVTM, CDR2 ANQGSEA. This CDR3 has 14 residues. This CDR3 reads CSVEKDRGTDTQYF. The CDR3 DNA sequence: TGCAGCGTTGAAAAGGACAGGGGCACAGATACGCAGTATTTT.

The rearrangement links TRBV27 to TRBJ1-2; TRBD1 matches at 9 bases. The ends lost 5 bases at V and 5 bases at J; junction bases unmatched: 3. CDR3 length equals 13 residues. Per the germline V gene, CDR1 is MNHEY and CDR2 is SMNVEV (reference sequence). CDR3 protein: CASSPGQGYGYTF. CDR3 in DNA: TGTGCCAGCAGTCCAGGACAGGGGTATGGCTACACCTTC.

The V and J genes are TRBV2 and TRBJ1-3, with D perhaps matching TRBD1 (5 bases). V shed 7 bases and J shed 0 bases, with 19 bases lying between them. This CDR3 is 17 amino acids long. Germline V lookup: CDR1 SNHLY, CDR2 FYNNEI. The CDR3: CASKVQENFSSGNTIYF. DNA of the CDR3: TGTGCCAGCAAGGTACAGGAAAACTTCAGCTCTGGAAACACCATATATTTT.

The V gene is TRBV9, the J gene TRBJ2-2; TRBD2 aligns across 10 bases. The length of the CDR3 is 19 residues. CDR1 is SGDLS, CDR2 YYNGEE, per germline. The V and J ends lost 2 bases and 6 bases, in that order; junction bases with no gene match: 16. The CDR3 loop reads CASSVSGGTIHGGPGELFF. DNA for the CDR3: TGTGCCAGCAGCGTTAGCGGGGGGACGATTCATGGGGGCCCCGGGGAGCTGTTTTTT.

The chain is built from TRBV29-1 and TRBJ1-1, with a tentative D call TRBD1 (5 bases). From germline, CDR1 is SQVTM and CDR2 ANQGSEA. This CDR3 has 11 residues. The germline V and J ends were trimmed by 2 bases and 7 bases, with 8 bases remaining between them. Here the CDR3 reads CSVEQGDEAFF. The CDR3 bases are TGCAGCGTTGAACAAGGGGATGAAGCTTTCTTT.

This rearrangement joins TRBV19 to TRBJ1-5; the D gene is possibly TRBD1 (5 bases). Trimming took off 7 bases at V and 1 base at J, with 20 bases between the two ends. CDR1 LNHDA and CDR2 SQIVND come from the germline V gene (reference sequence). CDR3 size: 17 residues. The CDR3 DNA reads TGTGCCAGTACCCTATTTTCCGGGGGGAGAAGCAATCAGCCCCAGCATTTT. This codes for CASTLFSGGRSNQPQHF.

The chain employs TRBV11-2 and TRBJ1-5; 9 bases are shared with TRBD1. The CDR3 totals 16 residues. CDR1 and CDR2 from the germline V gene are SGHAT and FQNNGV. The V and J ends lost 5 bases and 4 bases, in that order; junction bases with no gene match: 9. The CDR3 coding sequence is TGTGCCAGCAGCCGTAATACAGGGGGCGCGAATCAGCCCCAGCATTTT. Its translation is CASSRNTGGANQPQHF. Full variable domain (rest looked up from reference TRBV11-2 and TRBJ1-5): EAGVAQSPRYKIIEKRQSVAFWCNPISGHATLYWYQQILGQGPKLLIQFQNNGVVDDSQLPKDRFSAERLKGVDSTLKIQPAKLEDSAVYLCASSRNTGGANQPQHFGDGTRLSIL.

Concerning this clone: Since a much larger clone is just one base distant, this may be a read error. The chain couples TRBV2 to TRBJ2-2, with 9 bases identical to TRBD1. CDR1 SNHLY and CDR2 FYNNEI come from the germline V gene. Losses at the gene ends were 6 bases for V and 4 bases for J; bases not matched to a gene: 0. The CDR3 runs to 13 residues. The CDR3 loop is CASRTGGTGELFF. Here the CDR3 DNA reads TGTGCCAGCAGGACAGGGGGCACCGGGGAGCTGTTTTTT.

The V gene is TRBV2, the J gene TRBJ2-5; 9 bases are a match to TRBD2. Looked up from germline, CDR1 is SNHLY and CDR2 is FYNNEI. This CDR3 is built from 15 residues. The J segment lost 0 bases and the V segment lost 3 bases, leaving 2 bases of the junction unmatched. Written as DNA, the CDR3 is TGTGCCAGCAGTGAGAGCGGGGGGTACCAAGAGACCCAGTACTTC. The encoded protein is CASSESGGYQETQYF.

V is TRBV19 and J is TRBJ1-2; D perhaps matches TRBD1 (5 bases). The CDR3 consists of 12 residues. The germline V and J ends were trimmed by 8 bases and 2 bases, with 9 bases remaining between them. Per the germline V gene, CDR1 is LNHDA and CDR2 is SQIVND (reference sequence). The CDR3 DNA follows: TGTGCCAGTTCAGACAGAAACTATGGCTACACCTTC. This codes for CASSDRNYGYTF.

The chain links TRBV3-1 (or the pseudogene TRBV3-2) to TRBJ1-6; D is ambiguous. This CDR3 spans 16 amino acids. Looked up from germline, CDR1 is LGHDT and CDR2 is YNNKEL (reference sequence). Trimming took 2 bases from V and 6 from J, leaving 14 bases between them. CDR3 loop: CASSQNRPSGNSPLHF. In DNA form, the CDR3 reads TGTGCCAGCAGCCAAAACCGACCTAGCGGTAATTCACCCCTCCACTTT.

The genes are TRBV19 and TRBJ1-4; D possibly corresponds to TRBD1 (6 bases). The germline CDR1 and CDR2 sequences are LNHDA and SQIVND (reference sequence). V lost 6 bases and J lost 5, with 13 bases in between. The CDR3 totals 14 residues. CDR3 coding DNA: TGTGCCAGTAGCCTAAGGACAGTCAATGAAAAACTGTTTTTT. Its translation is CASSLRTVNEKLFF.

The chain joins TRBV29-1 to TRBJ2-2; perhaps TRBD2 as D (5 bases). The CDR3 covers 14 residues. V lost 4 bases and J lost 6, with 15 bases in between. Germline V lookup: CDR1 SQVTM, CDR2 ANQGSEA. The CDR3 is CSVVGMWTAGELFF. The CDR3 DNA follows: TGCAGCGTTGTTGGTATGTGGACTGCCGGGGAGCTGTTTTTT.

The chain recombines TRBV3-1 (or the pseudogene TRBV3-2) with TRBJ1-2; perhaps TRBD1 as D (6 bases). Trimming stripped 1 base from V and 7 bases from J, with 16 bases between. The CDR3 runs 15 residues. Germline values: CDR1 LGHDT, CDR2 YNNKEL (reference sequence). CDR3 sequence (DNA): TGTGCCAGCAGCCAAGGGGCAGGGGAGTTAGGTGGCTACACCTTC. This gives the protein CASSQGAGELGGYTF.

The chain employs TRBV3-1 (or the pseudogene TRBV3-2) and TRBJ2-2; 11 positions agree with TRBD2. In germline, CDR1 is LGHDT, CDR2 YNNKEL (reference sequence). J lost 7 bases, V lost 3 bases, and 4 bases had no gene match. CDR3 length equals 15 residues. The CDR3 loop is CASSHTGLADGELFF. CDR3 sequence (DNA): TGTGCCAGCAGCCATACGGGACTAGCGGACGGGGAGCTGTTTTTT.